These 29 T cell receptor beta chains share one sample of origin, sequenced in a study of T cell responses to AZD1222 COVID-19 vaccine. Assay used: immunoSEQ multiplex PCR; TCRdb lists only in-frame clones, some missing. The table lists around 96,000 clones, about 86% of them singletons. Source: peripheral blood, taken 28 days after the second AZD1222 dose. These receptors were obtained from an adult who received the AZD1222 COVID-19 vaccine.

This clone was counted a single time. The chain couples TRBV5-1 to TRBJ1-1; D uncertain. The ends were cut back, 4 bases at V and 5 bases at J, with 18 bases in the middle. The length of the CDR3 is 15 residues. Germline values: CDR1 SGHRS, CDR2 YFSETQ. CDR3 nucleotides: TGCGCCAGCAGCCCCAACGCCGGAGATGGGACTGAAGCTTTCTTT. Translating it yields CASSPNAGDGTEAFF.

CDR3: CASSYRLAGEDTQYF. CDR3 coding DNA: TGTGCCAGCAGTTACAGACTAGCGGGAGAAGATACGCAGTATTTT. The gene calls are TRBV6-2 or TRBV6-3 and TRBJ2-3, with 12 bases fitting TRBD2. This CDR3 is built from 15 residues. The germline V gene encodes CDR1 MNHEY and CDR2 SVGEGT. V shed 2 bases, J shed 5 bases, and the junction held 2 bases outside the gene matches.

The CDR3 region is CASSTTYGYTF. The DNA of the CDR3 is TGTGCCAGTAGCACCACCTATGGCTACACCTTC. The chain couples TRBV19 to TRBJ1-2; D unresolved. The V gene lost 6 bases and the J gene lost 4 bases, with 6 bases spanning the gap. This CDR3 spans 11 amino acids. Germline V CDR1 and CDR2: LNHDA, SQIVND (reference sequence).

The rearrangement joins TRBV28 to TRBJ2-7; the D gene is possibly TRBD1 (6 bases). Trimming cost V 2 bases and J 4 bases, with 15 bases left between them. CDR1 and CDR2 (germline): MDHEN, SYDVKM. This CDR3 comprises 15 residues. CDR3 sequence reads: CASSLRTAVKYEQYF. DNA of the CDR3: TGTGCCAGCAGTTTACGGACAGCGGTAAAGTACGAGCAGTACTTC.

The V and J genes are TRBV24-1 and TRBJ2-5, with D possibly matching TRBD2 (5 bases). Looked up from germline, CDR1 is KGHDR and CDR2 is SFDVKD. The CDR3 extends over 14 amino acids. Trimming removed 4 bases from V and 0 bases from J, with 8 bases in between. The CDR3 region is CATSDPGNQETQYF. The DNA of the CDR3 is TGTGCCACCAGTGACCCGGGAAACCAAGAGACCCAGTACTTC.

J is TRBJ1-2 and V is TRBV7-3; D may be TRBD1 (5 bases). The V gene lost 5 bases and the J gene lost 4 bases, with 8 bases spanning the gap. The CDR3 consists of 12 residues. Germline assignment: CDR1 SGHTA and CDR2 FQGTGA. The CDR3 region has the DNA TGTGCCAGCAGCCCTGGGGGCTATGGCTACACCTTC. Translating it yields CASSPGGYGYTF.

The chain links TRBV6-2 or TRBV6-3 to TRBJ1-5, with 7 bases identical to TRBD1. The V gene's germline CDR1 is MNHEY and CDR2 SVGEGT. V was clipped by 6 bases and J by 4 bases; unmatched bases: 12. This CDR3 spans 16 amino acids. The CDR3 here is CASSPTGRGDNQPQHF. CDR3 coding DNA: TGTGCCAGCAGCCCGACAGGGCGGGGGGATAATCAGCCCCAGCATTTT.

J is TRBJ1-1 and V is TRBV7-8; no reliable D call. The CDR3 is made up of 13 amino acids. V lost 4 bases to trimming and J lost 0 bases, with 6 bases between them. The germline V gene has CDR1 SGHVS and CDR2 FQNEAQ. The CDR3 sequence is CASSSRVNTEAFF. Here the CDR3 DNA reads TGTGCCAGCAGCTCGAGGGTGAACACTGAAGCTTTCTTT.

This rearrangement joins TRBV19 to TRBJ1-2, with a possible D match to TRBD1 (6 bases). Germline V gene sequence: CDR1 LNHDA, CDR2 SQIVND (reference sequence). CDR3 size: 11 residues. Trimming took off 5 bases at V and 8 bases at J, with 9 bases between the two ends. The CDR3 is CASSRGAGYTF. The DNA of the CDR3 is TGTGCCAGTAGTCGGGGGGCGGGCTACACCTTC.

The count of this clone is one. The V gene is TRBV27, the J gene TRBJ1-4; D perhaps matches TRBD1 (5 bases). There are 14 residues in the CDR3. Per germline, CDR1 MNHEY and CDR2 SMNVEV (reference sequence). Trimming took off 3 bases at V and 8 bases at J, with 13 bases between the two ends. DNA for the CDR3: TGTGCCAGCAGTTTCTTCGGACGGGGGGAAAAACTGTTTTTT. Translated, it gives CASSFFGRGEKLFF.

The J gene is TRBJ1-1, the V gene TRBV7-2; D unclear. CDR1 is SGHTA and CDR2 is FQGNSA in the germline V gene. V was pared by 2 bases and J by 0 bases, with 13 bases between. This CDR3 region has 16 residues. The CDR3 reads CASSLQVGIMNTEAFF. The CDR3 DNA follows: TGTGCCAGCAGCTTACAAGTGGGGATCATGAACACTGAAGCTTTCTTT.

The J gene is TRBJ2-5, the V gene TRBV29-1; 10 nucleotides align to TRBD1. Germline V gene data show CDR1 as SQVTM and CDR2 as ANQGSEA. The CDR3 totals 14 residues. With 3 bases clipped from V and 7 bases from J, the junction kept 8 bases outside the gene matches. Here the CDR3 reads CSVDGTGASRTQYF. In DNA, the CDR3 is TGCAGCGTTGATGGGACAGGGGCGTCACGGACCCAGTACTTC.

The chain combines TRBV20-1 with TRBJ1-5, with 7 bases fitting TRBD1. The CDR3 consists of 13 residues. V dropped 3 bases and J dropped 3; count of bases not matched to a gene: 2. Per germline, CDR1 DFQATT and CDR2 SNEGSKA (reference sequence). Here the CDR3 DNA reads TGCAGTGCTAGTACAGGGGCCAATCAGCCCCAGCATTTT. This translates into CSASTGANQPQHF.

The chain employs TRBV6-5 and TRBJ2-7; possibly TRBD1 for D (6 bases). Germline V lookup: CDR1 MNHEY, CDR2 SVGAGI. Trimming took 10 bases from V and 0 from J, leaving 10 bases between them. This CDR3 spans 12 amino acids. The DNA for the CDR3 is TGTGCCACCACGGACAGCTCCTACGAGCAGTACTTC. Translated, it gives CATTDSSYEQYF.

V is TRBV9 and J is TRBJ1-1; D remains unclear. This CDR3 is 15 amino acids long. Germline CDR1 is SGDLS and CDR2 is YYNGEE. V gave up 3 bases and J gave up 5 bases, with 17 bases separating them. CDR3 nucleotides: TGTGCCAGCAGCGCCAGGACCGGGATCGGAACTGAAGCTTTCTTT. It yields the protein CASSARTGIGTEAFF.

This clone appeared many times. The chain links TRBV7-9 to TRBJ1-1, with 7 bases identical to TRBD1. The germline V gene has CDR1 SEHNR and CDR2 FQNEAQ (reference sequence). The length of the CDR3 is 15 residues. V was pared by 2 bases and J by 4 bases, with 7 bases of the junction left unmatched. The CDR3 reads CASSLQTGLGTEAFF. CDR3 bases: TGTGCCAGCAGCTTACAGACAGGGCTCGGCACTGAAGCTTTCTTT.

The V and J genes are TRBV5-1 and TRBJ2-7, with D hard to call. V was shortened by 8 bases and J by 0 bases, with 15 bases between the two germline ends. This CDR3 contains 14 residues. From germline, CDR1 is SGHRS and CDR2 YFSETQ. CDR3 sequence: CARLGRLLSYEQYF. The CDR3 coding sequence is TGCGCCAGGCTAGGACGCTTACTCTCCTACGAGCAGTACTTC. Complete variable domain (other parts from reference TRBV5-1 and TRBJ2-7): KAGVTQTPRYLIKTRGQQVTLSCSPISGHRSVSWYQQTPGQGLQFLFEYFSETQRNKGNFPGRFSGRQFSNSRSEMNVSTLELGDSALYLCARLGRLLSYEQYFGPGTRLTVT.

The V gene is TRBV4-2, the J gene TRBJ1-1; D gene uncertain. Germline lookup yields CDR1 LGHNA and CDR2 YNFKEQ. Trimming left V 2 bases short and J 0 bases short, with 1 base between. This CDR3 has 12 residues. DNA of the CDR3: TGTGCCAGCAGCCAATTGAACACTGAAGCTTTCTTT. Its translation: CASSQLNTEAFF.

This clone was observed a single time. CDR3 protein: CASSRIRQGHGYTF. The CDR3 DNA reads TGCGCCAGCAGCCGGATTCGACAGGGACATGGCTACACCTTC. The chain is built from TRBV5-1 and TRBJ1-2; 7 bases align to TRBD1. The CDR3 is 14 residues long. The V gene end was trimmed by 4 bases and the J gene end by 6 bases; junction bases not matched to a gene: 9. Germline V gene sequence: CDR1 SGHRS, CDR2 YFSETQ. The variable domain in full, with the rest retrieved from reference TRBV5-1 and TRBJ1-2, is KAGVTQTPRYLIKTRGQQVTLSCSPISGHRSVSWYQQTPGQGLQFLFEYFSETQRNKGNFPGRFSGRQFSNSRSEMNVSTLELGDSALYLCASSRIRQGHGYTFGSGTRLTVV.

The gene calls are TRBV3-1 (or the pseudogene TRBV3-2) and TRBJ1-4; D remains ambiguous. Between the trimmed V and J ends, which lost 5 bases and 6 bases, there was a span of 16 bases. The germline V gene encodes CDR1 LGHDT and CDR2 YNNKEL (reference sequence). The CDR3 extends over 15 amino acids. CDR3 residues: CASSDGPPGYEKLFF. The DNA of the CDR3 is TGTGCCAGCAGCGACGGGCCTCCTGGGTATGAAAAACTGTTTTTT.

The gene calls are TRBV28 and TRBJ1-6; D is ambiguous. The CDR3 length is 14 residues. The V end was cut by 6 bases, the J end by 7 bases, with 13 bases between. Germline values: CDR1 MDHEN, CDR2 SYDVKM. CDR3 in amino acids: CASRPPALNSPLHF. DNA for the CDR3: TGTGCCAGCAGGCCACCGGCTCTCAATTCACCCCTCCACTTT.

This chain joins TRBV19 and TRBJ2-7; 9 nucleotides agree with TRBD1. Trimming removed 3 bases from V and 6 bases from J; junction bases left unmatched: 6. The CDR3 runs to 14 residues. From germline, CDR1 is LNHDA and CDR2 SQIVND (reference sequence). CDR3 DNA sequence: TGTGCCAGTAGTATGTTAGGGACAGGGACCGAGCAGTACTTC. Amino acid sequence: CASSMLGTGTEQYF.

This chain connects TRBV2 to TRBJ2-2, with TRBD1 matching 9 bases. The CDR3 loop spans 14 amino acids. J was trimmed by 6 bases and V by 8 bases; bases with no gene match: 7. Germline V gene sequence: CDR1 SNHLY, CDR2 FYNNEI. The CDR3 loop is CASVGTGNAGELFF. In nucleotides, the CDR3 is TGTGCCAGCGTGGGGACAGGGAATGCCGGGGAGCTGTTTTTT.

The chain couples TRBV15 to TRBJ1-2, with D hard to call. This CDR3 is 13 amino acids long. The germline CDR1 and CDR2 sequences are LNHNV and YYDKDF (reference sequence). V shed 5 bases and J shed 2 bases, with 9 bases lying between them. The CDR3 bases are TGTGCCACCAGCGCGGGCAGCAACTATGGCTACACCTTC. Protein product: CATSAGSNYGYTF.

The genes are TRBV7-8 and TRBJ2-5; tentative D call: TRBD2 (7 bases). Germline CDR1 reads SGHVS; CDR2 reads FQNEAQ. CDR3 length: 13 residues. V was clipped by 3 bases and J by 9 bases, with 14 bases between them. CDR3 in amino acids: CASSFGGRGAQYF. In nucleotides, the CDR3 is TGTGCCAGCAGCTTCGGGGGGCGCGGGGCCCAGTACTTC. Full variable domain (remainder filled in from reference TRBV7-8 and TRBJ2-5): GAGVSQSPRYKVAKRGQDVALRCDPISGHVSLFWYQQALGQGPEFLTYFQNEAQLDKSGLPSDRFFAERPEGSVSTLKIQRTQQEDSAVYLCASSFGGRGAQYFGPGTRLLVL.

The chain's CDR3 is CASSRAREKLFF. The CDR3 DNA sequence: TGTGCCAGCAGTCGCGCCCGTGAAAAACTGTTTTTT. V usage is TRBV5-6 and J usage is TRBJ1-4; D is undetermined. The V and J ends lost 5 bases and 7 bases respectively, with 9 bases between them. The CDR3 is 12 residues long. Germline assignment: CDR1 SGHDT and CDR2 YYEEEE. The variable domain in full, completed from reference TRBV5-6 and TRBJ1-4, reads DAGVTQSPTHLIKTRGQQVTLRCSPKSGHDTVSWYQQALGQGPQFIFQYYEEEERQRGNFPDRFSGHQFPNYSSELNVNALLLGDSALYLCASSRAREKLFFGSGTQLSVL.

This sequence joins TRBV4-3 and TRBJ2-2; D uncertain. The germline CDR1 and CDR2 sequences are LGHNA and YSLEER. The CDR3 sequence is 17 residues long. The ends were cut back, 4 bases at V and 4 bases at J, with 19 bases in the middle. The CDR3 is CASSLKISSTVTGELFF. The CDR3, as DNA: TGCGCCAGCAGCCTAAAAATCAGCTCGACTGTCACCGGGGAGCTGTTTTTT.

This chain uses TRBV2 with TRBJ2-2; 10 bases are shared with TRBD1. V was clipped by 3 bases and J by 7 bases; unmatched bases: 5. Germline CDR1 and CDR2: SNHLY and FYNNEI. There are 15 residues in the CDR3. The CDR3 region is CASSDRTGGDGELFF. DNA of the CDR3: TGTGCCAGCAGTGATAGGACAGGGGGTGACGGGGAGCTGTTTTTT.

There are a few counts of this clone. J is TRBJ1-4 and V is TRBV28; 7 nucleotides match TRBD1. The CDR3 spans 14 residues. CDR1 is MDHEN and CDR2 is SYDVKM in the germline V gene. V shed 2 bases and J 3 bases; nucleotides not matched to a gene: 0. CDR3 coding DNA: TGTGCCAGCAGTTTACAGGGGGCTAATGAAAAACTGTTTTTT. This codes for CASSLQGANEKLFF.